This entry lists 26 T cell receptor beta chains sequenced from one sample in a study of CD8+ T cells in alopecia areata. The authors extracted RNA and reverse transcribed it into cDNA as the sequencing template. TCRdb keeps only in-frame clones here, not all; method: immunoSEQ multiplex PCR. The sample holds 200,000 or so clones, around 50% seen once. Specimen: CD8+ T cells sorted from blood. All receptors derive from a human donor in good health.

The J gene is TRBJ2-7, the V gene TRBV6-1; D is unresolved. The germline CDR1 and CDR2 sequences are MNHNS and SASEGT. Between the trimmed V and J ends, which lost 7 bases and 0 bases, there was a span of 16 bases. The CDR3 covers 15 residues. Written as DNA, the CDR3 is TGTGCCAGCACTTGGGTAGTCCAGAGCTCCTACGAGCAGTACTTC. Encoded protein: CASTWVVQSSYEQYF.

CDR3 sequence (DNA): TGTGCCAGCAGTTTACTGGGGCAGTGGACTGAAGCTTTCTTT. Its protein product is CASSLLGQWTEAFF. The genes are TRBV27 and TRBJ1-1, with TRBD1 as a possible D gene (5 bases). The CDR3 is 14 residues long. CDR1 is MNHEY, CDR2 SMNVEV, per germline (reference sequence). V was clipped by 2 bases and J by 5 bases, with 12 bases between them.

The CDR3 loop reads CASSQDVTGRYEQYF. The CDR3 region has the DNA TGCGCCAGCAGCCAAGATGTTACAGGCCGCTACGAGCAGTACTTC. The chain links TRBV4-1 to TRBJ2-7; D is perhaps TRBD1 (5 bases). Germline V gene data show CDR1 as MGHRA and CDR2 as YSYEKL. Deletions cut 0 bases from V and 3 bases from J, with 12 bases between. The CDR3 is 15 residues long.

V is TRBV27 and J is TRBJ2-2; D is undetermined. Germline V gene lookup returns CDR1 MNHEY and CDR2 SMNVEV (reference sequence). The V gene lost 7 bases and the J gene lost 1 base, with 16 bases spanning the gap. The CDR3 loop spans 16 amino acids. The CDR3 bases are TGTGCCAGCACTCTTTTGGAAGGCTTGAACACCGGGGAGCTGTTTTTT. Translated: CASTLLEGLNTGELFF.

A few counts support this clone. The CDR3 region has the DNA TGCAGCGTTTGGGGGGGGCACCTCGCGTACCAAGAGACCCAGTACTTC. It codes for CSVWGGHLAYQETQYF. The chain carries TRBV29-1 and TRBJ2-5; maybe TRBD2 (7 bases). The CDR3 totals 16 residues. Trimming shortened V by 5 bases and J by 0 bases, and 19 bases separated the two germline ends. Germline V gene lookup returns CDR1 SQVTM and CDR2 ANQGSEA.

The chain couples TRBV7-3 to TRBJ2-1; TRBD2 matches at 8 bases. CDR1 is SGHTA and CDR2 is FQGTGA in the germline V gene. The CDR3 consists of 16 residues. Trimming cost V 6 bases and J 0 bases; bases outside gene matches: 7. The CDR3 nucleotides read TGTGCCAGCAGTGGCGGGGGGCCCGCCTCCTACAATGAGCAGTTCTTC. Translation gives CASSGGGPASYNEQFF. Filled out from reference TRBV7-3 and TRBJ2-1, the complete variable domain reads GAGVSQTPSNKVTEKGKYVELRCDPISGHTALYWYRQSLGQGPEFLIYFQGTGAADDSGLPNDRFFAVRPEGSVSTLKIQRTERGDSAVYLCASSGGGPASYNEQFFGPGTRLTVL.

V and J are TRBV5-6 and TRBJ1-1, with D possibly being TRBD1 (6 bases). CDR3 length: 14 amino acids. Germline loops: CDR1 SGHDT, CDR2 YYEEEE. V lost 6 bases to trimming and J lost 5 bases, with 17 bases between them. The CDR3 spells CASNPVGGMTEAFF. The CDR3 bases are TGTGCCAGCAACCCGGTAGGGGGTATGACTGAAGCTTTCTTT.

This rearrangement joins TRBV6-6 to TRBJ2-7; 11 bases match TRBD1. This CDR3 region has 14 residues. The germline V gene encodes CDR1 MNHNY and CDR2 SVGAGI (reference sequence). V lost 6 bases and J lost 6; bases outside the gene matches: 7. The CDR3 sequence: CASSTGTGGVEQYF. The CDR3 DNA reads TGTGCCAGCAGCACCGGGACAGGGGGGGTCGAGCAGTACTTC.

The chain carries TRBV7-2 and TRBJ1-2; TRBD1 aligns across 7 bases. Germline CDR1 SGHTA, CDR2 FQGNSA. The CDR3 runs to 15 residues. J was trimmed by 3 bases and V by 5 bases; bases with no gene match: 9. CDR3 region: CASSGDGTDYYGYTF. DNA for the CDR3: TGTGCCAGCAGCGGGGACGGGACAGACTACTATGGCTACACCTTC.

The chain joins TRBV2 to TRBJ1-1; D is ambiguous. Per the germline V gene, CDR1 is SNHLY and CDR2 is FYNNEI. Trimming cost V 2 bases and J 0 bases, with 10 bases left between them. The CDR3 is made up of 15 amino acids. Here the CDR3 DNA reads TGTGCCAGCAGTGAATGGCGCTCGTTGAACACTGAAGCTTTCTTT. It specifies CASSEWRSLNTEAFF.

The chain recombines TRBV30 with TRBJ1-1; the D is unclear. This CDR3 comprises 12 residues. Germline loops: CDR1 GTSNPN, CDR2 SVGIG (reference sequence). Trimming pared 1 base from V and 6 bases from J, leaving 9 bases between. Here the CDR3 reads CAWSGGGPEAFF. The CDR3 nucleotides read TGTGCCTGGAGTGGTGGAGGACCTGAAGCTTTCTTT.

The rearrangement links TRBV11-2 to TRBJ1-6; D unresolved. V dropped 1 base and J dropped 10 bases, with 17 bases sitting between them. Per the germline V gene, CDR1 is SGHAT and CDR2 is FQNNGV. The length of the CDR3 is 16 residues. The CDR3 bases are TGTGCCAGCAGCTTAGCGGATGAGAAGAGTTGGTCACCCCTCCACTTT. Amino acid sequence: CASSLADEKSWSPLHF.

Only a few counts were recorded for this clone. This chain connects TRBV5-1 to TRBJ2-1, with 9 bases fitting TRBD2. This CDR3 contains 15 residues. CDR1 is SGHRS, CDR2 YFSETQ, per germline. V trimming: 7 bases; J trimming: 7 bases; junction bases outside the gene matches: 12. The CDR3: CASCASGVVSNEQFF. In DNA, the CDR3 is TGCGCCAGCTGCGCTAGCGGGGTTGTGTCAAATGAGCAGTTCTTC.

V gene TRBV6-5 combines with J gene TRBJ1-2, with 7 bases matching TRBD1. V was clipped by 5 bases and J by 5 bases; unmatched bases: 8. CDR3 size: 14 residues. CDR1 is MNHEY and CDR2 is SVGAGI in the germline V gene. The CDR3 protein is CASSDPGQTYGYTF. DNA for the CDR3: TGTGCCAGCAGTGACCCGGGACAGACGTATGGCTACACCTTC.

The chain recombines TRBV11-3 with TRBJ1-2; tentative D call: TRBD1 (6 bases). V was clipped by 1 base and J by 2 bases, with 14 bases between them. Germline V gene lookup returns CDR1 SGHNT and CDR2 YENEEA. The CDR3 runs 16 residues. The CDR3 DNA sequence: TGTGCCAGCAGCTTAGGGGGCCCGGGGGCGAACTATGGCTACACCTTC. Its translation: CASSLGGPGANYGYTF.

The chain is built from TRBV13 and TRBJ1-1, with a tentative D call TRBD1 (5 bases). Per the germline V gene, CDR1 is PRHDT and CDR2 is FYEKMQ (reference sequence). V lost 3 bases, J lost 7 bases, and 9 bases lay in between. This CDR3 region has 12 residues. CDR3 loop: CASSLGRLEAFF. The CDR3 coding sequence is TGTGCCAGCAGCTTGGGACGGCTTGAAGCTTTCTTT.

This clone is a singleton in its sample. J is TRBJ1-4 and V is TRBV27, with 7 bases matching TRBD1. The CDR3 is 15 residues long. Germline CDR1 MNHEY, CDR2 SMNVEV (reference sequence). The trim removed 6 bases at V and 5 bases at J, leaving 9 bases unmatched. The chain's CDR3 is CASRPSPTGNEKLFF. The CDR3 nucleotides are TGTGCCAGCAGGCCATCGCCGACAGGGAATGAAAAACTGTTTTTT.

This clone has a handful of counts. The V and J genes are TRBV13 and TRBJ2-3; 8 nucleotides agree with TRBD1. Germline CDR1 reads PRHDT; CDR2 reads FYEKMQ (reference sequence). The ends lost 5 bases at V and 4 bases at J; junction bases unmatched: 8. The CDR3 sequence is 15 residues long. The CDR3 DNA reads TGTGCCAGCAGCCTAACAGGGGGTATTTCAGATACGCAGTATTTT. Amino acids: CASSLTGGISDTQYF.

The rearrangement links TRBV7-9 to TRBJ2-7; no definite D call. Germline values: CDR1 SEHNR, CDR2 FQNEAQ (reference sequence). Trimming took 0 bases from V and 7 from J, leaving 4 bases between them. CDR3 length equals 11 residues. In nucleotides, the CDR3 is TGTGCCAGCAGCTTAGCTCGTGAGCAGTACTTC. It yields the protein CASSLAREQYF.

V is TRBV4-2 and J is TRBJ2-3; possibly TRBD1 or TRBD2 for D (5 bases each). The CDR3 is 19 residues long. CDR1 is LGHNA, CDR2 YNFKEQ, per germline. V dropped 4 bases and J dropped 2 bases, with 25 bases sitting between them. Written as DNA, the CDR3 is TGTGCCAGCAGCCCTTCGGACTTGGACGGGGTGGGGCCCACAGATACGCAGTATTTT. It translates to CASSPSDLDGVGPTDTQYF.

The rearrangement links TRBV4-1 to TRBJ2-5; D gene uncertain. The CDR3 sequence is 14 residues long. V was cut by 5 bases and J by 1 base, with 11 bases left in between. Per germline, CDR1 MGHRA and CDR2 YSYEKL. The CDR3 nucleotides read TGCGCCAGCAGCAGCAGCGCGATCCAAGAGACCCAGTACTTC. This translates into CASSSSAIQETQYF.

This clone was detected many times. This rearrangement joins TRBV5-4 to TRBJ1-1; D not resolved. Germline V gene lookup returns CDR1 SGHNT and CDR2 YYREEE (reference sequence). V dropped 7 bases and J dropped 0 bases, with 13 bases sitting between them. The length of the CDR3 is 14 residues. The CDR3 sequence: CASRGEAVNTEAFF. Written as DNA, the CDR3 is TGTGCCAGCCGTGGGGAGGCAGTGAACACTGAAGCTTTCTTT. The full variable domain, rest sourced from reference TRBV5-4 and TRBJ1-1, is ETGVTQSPTHLIKTRGQQVTLRCSSQSGHNTVSWYQQALGQGPQFIFQYYREEENGRGNFPPRFSGLQFPNYSSELNVNALELDDSALYLCASRGEAVNTEAFFGQGTRLTVV.

The rearrangement links TRBV13 to TRBJ1-2, with D tentatively TRBD1 (5 bases). The CDR3 runs 13 residues. V lost 5 bases and J 2 bases, leaving 9 bases between the germline ends. Germline CDR1 and CDR2: PRHDT and FYEKMQ (reference sequence). The CDR3 sequence is CASSEGDNYGYTF. The CDR3 DNA is TGTGCCAGCAGCGAAGGGGACAACTATGGCTACACCTTC.

CDR3 in amino acids: CASAPWDGARETQYF. The CDR3 DNA reads TGTGCTAGTGCCCCCTGGGACGGGGCAAGGGAGACCCAGTACTTC. The chain employs TRBV12-5 and TRBJ2-5; either TRBD1 or TRBD2 may supply D (5 bases each). This CDR3 region has 15 residues. Trimming shortened V by 7 bases and J by 5 bases, and 20 bases separated the two germline ends. Per germline, CDR1 LGHNT and CDR2 FRNRAP.

As DNA, the CDR3 is TGTGCCAGCTCCCGACCGGGGGATACGCAGTATTTT. Protein sequence: CASSRPGDTQYF. V gene TRBV6-6 combines with J gene TRBJ2-3; D is possibly TRBD2 (5 bases). Trimming removed 8 bases at V and 6 bases at J, with 12 bases between. From germline, CDR1 is MNHNY and CDR2 SVGAGI (reference sequence). CDR3 size: 12 residues.

V usage is TRBV5-1 and J usage is TRBJ2-5; the D is unclear. Looked up from germline, CDR1 is SGHRS and CDR2 is YFSETQ. V lost 4 bases and J 0 bases, leaving 13 bases between the germline ends. This CDR3 has 15 amino acids. The CDR3 coding sequence is TGCGCCAGCAGCCCGTCTCACCCGTACCAAGAGACCCAGTACTTC. Protein product: CASSPSHPYQETQYF.